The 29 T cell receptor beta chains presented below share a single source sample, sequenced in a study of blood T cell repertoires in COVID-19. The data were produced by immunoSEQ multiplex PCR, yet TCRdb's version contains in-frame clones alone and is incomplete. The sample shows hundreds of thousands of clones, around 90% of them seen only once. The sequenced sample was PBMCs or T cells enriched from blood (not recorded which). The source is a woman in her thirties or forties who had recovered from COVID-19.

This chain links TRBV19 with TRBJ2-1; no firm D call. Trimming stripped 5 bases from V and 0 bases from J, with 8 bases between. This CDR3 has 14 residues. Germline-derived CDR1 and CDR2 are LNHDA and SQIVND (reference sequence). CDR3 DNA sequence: TGTGCCAGTAGTCCGCTTAGCTCCTACAATGAGCAGTTCTTC. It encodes CASSPLSSYNEQFF.

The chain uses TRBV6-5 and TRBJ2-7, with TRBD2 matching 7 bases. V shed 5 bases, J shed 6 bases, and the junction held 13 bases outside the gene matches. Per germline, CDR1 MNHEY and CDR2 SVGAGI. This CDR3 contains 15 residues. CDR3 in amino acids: CASSPWGEGLSEQYF. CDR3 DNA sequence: TGTGCCAGCAGTCCCTGGGGGGAGGGCCTCTCCGAGCAGTACTTC.

The CDR3 loop is CASSDGLAGPQSYNEQFF. CDR3 in DNA: TGCGCCAGCAGTGACGGGCTAGCGGGACCCCAATCCTACAATGAGCAGTTCTTC. The chain recombines TRBV10-1 with TRBJ2-1, with 9 nucleotides matching TRBD2. Unmatched junction bases numbered 10, after V lost 3 bases and J lost 1 base. The CDR3 has 18 residues. From germline, CDR1 is WNHNN and CDR2 SYGVQD (reference sequence).

The chain's CDR3 is CASSRTGPQYF. The DNA for the CDR3 is TGTGCCAGCAGTAGGACAGGGCCCCAGTACTTC. This sequence joins TRBV12-3 or TRBV12-4 and TRBJ2-5; 8 bases align to TRBD1. J gave up 9 bases and V 5 bases, and 2 bases lay outside the gene matches. CDR3 length equals 11 residues.

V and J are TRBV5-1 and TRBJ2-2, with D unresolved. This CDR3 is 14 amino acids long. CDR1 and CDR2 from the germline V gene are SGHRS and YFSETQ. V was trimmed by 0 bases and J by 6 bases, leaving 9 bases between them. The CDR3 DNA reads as TGCGCCAGCAGCTTGGTAGAAGTCTCCGGGGAGCTGTTTTTT. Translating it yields CASSLVEVSGELFF.

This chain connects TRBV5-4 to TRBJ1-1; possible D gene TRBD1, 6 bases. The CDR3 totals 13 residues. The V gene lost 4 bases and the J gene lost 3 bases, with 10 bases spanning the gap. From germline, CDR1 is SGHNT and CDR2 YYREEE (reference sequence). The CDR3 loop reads CASSQTGYTEAFF. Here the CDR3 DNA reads TGTGCCAGCAGCCAGACAGGATACACTGAAGCTTTCTTT.

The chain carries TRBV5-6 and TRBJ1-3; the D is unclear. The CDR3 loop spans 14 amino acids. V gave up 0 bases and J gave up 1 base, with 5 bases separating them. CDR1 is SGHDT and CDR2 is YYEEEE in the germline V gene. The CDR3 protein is CASSLAISGNTIYF. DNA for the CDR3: TGTGCCAGCAGCTTGGCTATTTCTGGAAACACCATATATTTT.

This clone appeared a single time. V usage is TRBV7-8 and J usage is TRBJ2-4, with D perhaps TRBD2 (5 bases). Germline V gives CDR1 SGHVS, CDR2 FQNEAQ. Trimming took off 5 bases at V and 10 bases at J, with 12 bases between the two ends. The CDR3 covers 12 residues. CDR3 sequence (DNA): TGTGCCAGCAGCCTCGAGGGCGGTATTCAGTACTTC. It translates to CASSLEGGIQYF. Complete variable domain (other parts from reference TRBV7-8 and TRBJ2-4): GAGVSQSPRYKVAKRGQDVALRCDPISGHVSLFWYQQALGQGPEFLTYFQNEAQLDKSGLPSDRFFAERPEGSVSTLKIQRTQQEDSAVYLCASSLEGGIQYFGAGTRLSVL.

CDR3: CASSQAWAGGNTGELFF. The CDR3 DNA is TGTGCCAGCAGCCAAGCTTGGGCAGGGGGCAACACCGGGGAGCTGTTTTTT. V and J are TRBV3-1 (or the pseudogene TRBV3-2) and TRBJ2-2, with 8 bases identical to TRBD1. This CDR3 has 17 amino acids. Germline V gene lookup returns CDR1 LGHDT and CDR2 YNNKEL (reference sequence). V shed 1 base, J shed 2 bases, and the junction held 6 bases outside the gene matches.

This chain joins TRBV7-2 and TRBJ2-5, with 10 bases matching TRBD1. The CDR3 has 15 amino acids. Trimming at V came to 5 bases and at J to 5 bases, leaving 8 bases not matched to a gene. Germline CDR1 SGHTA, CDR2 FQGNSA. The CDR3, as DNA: TGTGCCAGCAGCCCTAGACAGGGGGCTTTGGAGACCCAGTACTTC. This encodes CASSPRQGALETQYF.

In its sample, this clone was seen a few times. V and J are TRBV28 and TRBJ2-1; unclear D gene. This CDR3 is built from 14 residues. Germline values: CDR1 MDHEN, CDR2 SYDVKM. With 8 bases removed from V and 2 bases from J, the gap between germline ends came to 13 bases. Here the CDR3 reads CASGATVPYNEQFF. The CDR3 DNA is TGTGCCAGCGGTGCGACTGTTCCCTACAATGAGCAGTTCTTC.

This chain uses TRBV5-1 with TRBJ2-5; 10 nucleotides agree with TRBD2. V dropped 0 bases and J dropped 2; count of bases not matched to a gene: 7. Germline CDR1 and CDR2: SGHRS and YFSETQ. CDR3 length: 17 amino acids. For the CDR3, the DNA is TGCGCCAGCAGCTTGGTCCCCGTAGCGGGAGGACAAGAGACCCAGTACTTC. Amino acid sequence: CASSLVPVAGGQETQYF.

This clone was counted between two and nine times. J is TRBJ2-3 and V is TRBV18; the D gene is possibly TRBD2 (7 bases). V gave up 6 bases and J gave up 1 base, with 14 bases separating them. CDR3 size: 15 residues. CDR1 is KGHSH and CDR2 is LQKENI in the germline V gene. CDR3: CASSTREGGTDTQYF. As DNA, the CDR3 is TGTGCCAGCTCCACAAGGGAGGGGGGCACAGATACGCAGTATTTT.

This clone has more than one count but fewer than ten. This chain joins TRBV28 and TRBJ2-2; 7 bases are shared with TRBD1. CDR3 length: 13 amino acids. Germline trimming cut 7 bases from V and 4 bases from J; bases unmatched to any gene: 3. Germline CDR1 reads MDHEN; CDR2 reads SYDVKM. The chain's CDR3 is CASKSGGTGELFF. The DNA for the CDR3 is TGTGCCAGCAAATCAGGGGGCACCGGGGAGCTGTTTTTT.

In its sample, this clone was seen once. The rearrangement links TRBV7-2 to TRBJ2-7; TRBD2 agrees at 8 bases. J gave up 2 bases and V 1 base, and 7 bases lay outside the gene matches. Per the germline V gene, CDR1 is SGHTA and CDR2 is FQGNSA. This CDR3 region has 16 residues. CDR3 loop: CASSLGGGAGAYEQYF. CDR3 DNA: TGTGCCAGCAGCTTAGGAGGGGGAGCGGGAGCCTACGAGCAGTACTTC.

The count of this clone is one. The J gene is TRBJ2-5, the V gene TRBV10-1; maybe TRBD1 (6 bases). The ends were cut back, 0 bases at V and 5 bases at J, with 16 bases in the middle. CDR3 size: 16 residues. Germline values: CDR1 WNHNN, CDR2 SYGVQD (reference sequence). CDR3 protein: CASSESRDKARETQYF. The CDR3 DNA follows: TGCGCCAGCAGTGAGTCGAGGGACAAGGCGCGGGAGACCCAGTACTTC.

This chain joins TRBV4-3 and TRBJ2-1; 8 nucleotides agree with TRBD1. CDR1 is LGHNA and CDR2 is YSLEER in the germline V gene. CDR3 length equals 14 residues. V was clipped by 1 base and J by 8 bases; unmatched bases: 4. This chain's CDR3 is CASSQGTGKYEQFF. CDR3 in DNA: TGCGCCAGCAGCCAAGGGACAGGGAAGTATGAGCAGTTCTTC.

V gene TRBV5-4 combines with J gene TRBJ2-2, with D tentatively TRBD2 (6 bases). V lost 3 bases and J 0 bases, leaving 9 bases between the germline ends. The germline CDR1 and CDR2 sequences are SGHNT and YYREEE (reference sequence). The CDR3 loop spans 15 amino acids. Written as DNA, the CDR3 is TGTGCCAGCAGCTCCGAGCGGGCGAACACCGGGGAGCTGTTTTTT. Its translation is CASSSERANTGELFF.

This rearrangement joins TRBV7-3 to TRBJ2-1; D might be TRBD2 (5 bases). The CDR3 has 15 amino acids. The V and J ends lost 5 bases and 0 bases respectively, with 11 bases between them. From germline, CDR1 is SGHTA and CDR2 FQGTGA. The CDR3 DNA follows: TGTGCCAGCAGCCAGACTCGGGGCTCCTACAATGAGCAGTTCTTC. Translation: CASSQTRGSYNEQFF.

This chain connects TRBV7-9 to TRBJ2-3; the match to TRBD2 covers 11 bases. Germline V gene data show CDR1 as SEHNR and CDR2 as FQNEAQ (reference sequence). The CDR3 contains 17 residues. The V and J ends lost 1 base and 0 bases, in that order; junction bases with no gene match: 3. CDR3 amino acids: CASSLVGLAGSTDTQYF. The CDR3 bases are TGTGCCAGCAGCTTAGTAGGACTAGCGGGTAGCACAGATACGCAGTATTTT.

The CDR3 region is CASSQAPNMGTGDNSPLHF. The CDR3 DNA reads TGCGCCAGCAGCCAAGCTCCGAACATGGGGACAGGGGATAATTCACCCCTCCACTTT. V and J are TRBV4-3 and TRBJ1-6; 10 positions match TRBD1. The junction had 11 bases not matched to a gene; V was cut back by 1 base and J by 5 bases. This CDR3 is built from 19 residues. CDR1 is LGHNA, CDR2 YSLEER, per germline.

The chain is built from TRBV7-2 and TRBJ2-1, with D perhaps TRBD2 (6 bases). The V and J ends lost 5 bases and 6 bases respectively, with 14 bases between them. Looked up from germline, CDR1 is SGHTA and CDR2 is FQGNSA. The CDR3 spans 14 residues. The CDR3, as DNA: TGTGCCAGCAGCAAGCAAGGGCGGGGCAATGAGCAGTTCTTC. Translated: CASSKQGRGNEQFF.

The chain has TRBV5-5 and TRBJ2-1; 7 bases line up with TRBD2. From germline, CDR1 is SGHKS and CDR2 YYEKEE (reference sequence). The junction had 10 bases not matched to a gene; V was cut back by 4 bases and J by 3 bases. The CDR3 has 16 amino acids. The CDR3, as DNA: TGTGCCAGCAGCCCTTCCCTAGCGGAGAACTACAATGAGCAGTTCTTC. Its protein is CASSPSLAENYNEQFF.

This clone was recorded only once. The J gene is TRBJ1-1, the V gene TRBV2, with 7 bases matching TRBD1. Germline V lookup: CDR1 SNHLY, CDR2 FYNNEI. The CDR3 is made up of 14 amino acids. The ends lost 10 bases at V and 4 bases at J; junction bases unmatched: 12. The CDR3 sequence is CATKRQGVSTEAFF. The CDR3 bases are TGTGCCACCAAGCGACAGGGTGTCAGCACTGAAGCTTTCTTT. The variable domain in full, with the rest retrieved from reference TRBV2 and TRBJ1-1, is EPEVTQTPSHQVTQMGQEVILRCVPISNHLYFYWYRQILGQKVEFLVSFYNNEISEKSEIFDDQFSVERPDGSNFTLKIRSTKLEDSAMYFCATKRQGVSTEAFFGQGTRLTVV.

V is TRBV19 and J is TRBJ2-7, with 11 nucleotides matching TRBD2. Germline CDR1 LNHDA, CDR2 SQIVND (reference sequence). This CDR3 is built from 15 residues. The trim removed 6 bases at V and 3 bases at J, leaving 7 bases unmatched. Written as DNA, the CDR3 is TGTGCCAGTAGGGCCCTAGCGGGAGGTTACTACGAGCAGTACTTC. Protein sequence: CASRALAGGYYEQYF. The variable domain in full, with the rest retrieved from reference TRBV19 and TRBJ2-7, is DGGITQSPKYLFRKEGQNVTLSCEQNLNHDAMYWYRQDPGQGLRLIYYSQIVNDFQKGDIAEGYSVSREKKESFPLTVTSAQKNPTAFYLCASRALAGGYYEQYFGPGTRLTVT.

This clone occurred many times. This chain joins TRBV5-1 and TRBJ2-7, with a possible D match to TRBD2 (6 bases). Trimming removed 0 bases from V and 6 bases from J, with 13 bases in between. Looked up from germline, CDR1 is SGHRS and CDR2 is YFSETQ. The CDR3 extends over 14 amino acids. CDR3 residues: CASSLEDLGGEQYF. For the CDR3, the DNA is TGCGCCAGCAGCTTGGAAGACCTGGGGGGCGAGCAGTACTTC.

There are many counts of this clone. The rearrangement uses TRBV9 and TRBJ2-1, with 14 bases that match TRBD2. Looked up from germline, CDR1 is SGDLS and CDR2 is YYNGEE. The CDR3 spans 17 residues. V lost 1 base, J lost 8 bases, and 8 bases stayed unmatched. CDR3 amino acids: CASSVSGLAGVFDEQFF. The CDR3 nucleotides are TGTGCCAGCAGCGTATCGGGACTAGCGGGAGTATTCGATGAGCAGTTCTTC.

The CDR3 spells CASSFAGINTEAFF. Written as DNA, the CDR3 is TGTGCCAGCAGTTTTGCAGGGATAAACACTGAAGCTTTCTTT. The chain has TRBV27 and TRBJ1-1, with D perhaps matching TRBD1 (5 bases). With 3 bases removed from V and 2 bases from J, the gap between germline ends came to 10 bases. CDR3 length equals 14 residues. Germline V gives CDR1 MNHEY, CDR2 SMNVEV (reference sequence).

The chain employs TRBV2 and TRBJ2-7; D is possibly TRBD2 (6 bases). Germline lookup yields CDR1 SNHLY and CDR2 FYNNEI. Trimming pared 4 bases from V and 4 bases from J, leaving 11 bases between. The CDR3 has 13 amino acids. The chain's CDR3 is CASSGTSGYEQYF. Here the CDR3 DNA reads TGTGCCAGCAGTGGCACCAGCGGGTACGAGCAGTACTTC.